The 25 T cell receptor beta chains below all came from one sample that was sequenced in a study of cytomegalovirus exposure and HLA in healthy donors. Primers for the PCR totalled 60 Vbeta and 13 Jbeta. This table comes from immunoSEQ multiplex PCR, and its TCRdb copy is limited to in-frame clones, with some not included. The sample contains 160,000 or so clones, around 83% of which appear only once. Input material: PBMCs. Every receptor here comes from a middle-aged man in good health and CMV-seropositive.

J is TRBJ2-2 and V is TRBV11-3, with unresolved D. The V gene lost 5 bases and the J gene lost 4 bases, with 5 bases spanning the gap. The CDR3 runs 12 residues. CDR1 is SGHNT, CDR2 YENEEA, per germline. The CDR3 DNA follows: TGTGCCAGCAGCCTCCGCACCGGGGAGCTGTTTTTT. As protein: CASSLRTGELFF.

The chain carries TRBV30 and TRBJ2-3; possible D gene TRBD2, 5 bases. Germline lookup yields CDR1 GTSNPN and CDR2 SVGIG (reference sequence). The CDR3 has 13 amino acids. This chain's CDR3 is CVLERERRDTQYF. CDR3 nucleotides: TGTGTTCTGGAACGGGAAAGGAGAGATACGCAGTATTTT.

The chain combines TRBV28 with TRBJ1-1, with 7 bases identical to TRBD1. Germline assignment: CDR1 MDHEN and CDR2 SYDVKM. J lost 4 bases, V lost 5 bases, and 10 bases had no gene match. The CDR3 is 15 residues long. The CDR3 DNA follows: TGTGCCAGCAGTGCGCCAGAGACAGGGACCACTGAAGCTTTCTTT. Residues: CASSAPETGTTEAFF.

This CDR3 is CASSPGQGNTGELFF. DNA of the CDR3: TGCGCCAGCAGCCCAGGACAGGGCAACACCGGGGAGCTGTTTTTT. V and J are TRBV5-1 and TRBJ2-2; 8 bases line up with TRBD1. V was pared by 4 bases and J by 2 bases, with 4 bases of the junction left unmatched. The germline V gene encodes CDR1 SGHRS and CDR2 YFSETQ. The CDR3 spans 15 residues.

V gene TRBV4-2 combines with J gene TRBJ2-4; 9 nucleotides match TRBD2. The CDR3 extends over 18 amino acids. Trimming removed 0 bases from V and 2 bases from J; junction bases left unmatched: 8. CDR1 and CDR2 (germline): LGHNA, YNFKEQ. Here the CDR3 reads CASSQDGSGSITKNIQYF. The CDR3 nucleotides read TGTGCCAGCAGCCAAGATGGTAGCGGGAGTATAACCAAAAACATTCAGTACTTC.

This chain links TRBV2 with TRBJ2-2; D call uncertain. The V gene's germline CDR1 is SNHLY and CDR2 FYNNEI. V was clipped by 6 bases and J by 4 bases, with 9 bases between them. The CDR3 extends over 13 amino acids. CDR3 bases: TGTGCCAGCAGCGTCTCCAGCACCGGGGAGCTGTTTTTT. Its translation: CASSVSSTGELFF. The complete variable domain, with remaining parts taken from reference TRBV2 and TRBJ2-2, reads EPEVTQTPSHQVTQMGQEVILRCVPISNHLYFYWYRQILGQKVEFLVSFYNNEISEKSEIFDDQFSVERPDGSNFTLKIRSTKLEDSAMYFCASSVSSTGELFFGEGSRLTVL.

The CDR3 loop reads CASSVSGTGTDTQYF. In DNA form, the CDR3 reads TGTGCCAGCAGCGTTAGCGGGACGGGCACAGATACGCAGTATTTT. The rearrangement uses TRBV9 and TRBJ2-3; 8 bases agree with TRBD2. Losses at the gene ends were 2 bases for V and 1 base for J; bases not matched to a gene: 3. Per the germline V gene, CDR1 is SGDLS and CDR2 is YYNGEE. The CDR3 has 15 amino acids.

The chain couples TRBV5-1 to TRBJ2-5; 8 bases match TRBD2. Germline trimming cut 0 bases from V and 4 bases from J; bases unmatched to any gene: 2. Germline V gene data show CDR1 as SGHRS and CDR2 as YFSETQ. CDR3 length: 14 residues. The CDR3 region has the DNA TGCGCCAGCAGCTTGGCGGGGGGGGCAGAGACCCAGTACTTC. This sequence encodes CASSLAGGAETQYF.

CDR3 sequence: CAWSVGRGYEQYF. Written as DNA, the CDR3 is TGTGCCTGGAGTGTAGGAAGGGGCTACGAGCAGTACTTC. This rearrangement joins TRBV30 to TRBJ2-5, with D possibly being TRBD1 (5 bases). The last part of the DNA fits TRBJ2-7 better; the J call may be wrong. The germline V gene encodes CDR1 GTSNPN and CDR2 SVGIG (reference sequence). CDR3 size: 13 residues.

The chain joins TRBV15 to TRBJ1-6; D might be TRBD1 (5 bases). V was cut by 3 bases and J by 11 bases, with 14 bases left in between. CDR1 and CDR2 from the germline V gene are LNHNV and YYDKDF (reference sequence). CDR3 length equals 14 residues. The CDR3 here is CATSRGTGVAPLHF. The CDR3 DNA reads TGTGCCACCAGCAGGGGGACGGGGGTCGCACCCCTCCACTTT.

In nucleotides, the CDR3 is TGTGCCAGCAGTTTTCGAGGGATCAACTATGGCTACACCTTC. Amino acid sequence: CASSFRGINYGYTF. This chain uses TRBV28 with TRBJ1-2; D is undetermined. The CDR3 runs to 14 residues. CDR1 and CDR2 from the germline V gene are MDHEN and SYDVKM. Trimming took off 3 bases at V and 2 bases at J, with 10 bases between the two ends.

The chain links TRBV2 to TRBJ2-1; 14 bases agree with TRBD2. With 8 bases clipped from V and 8 bases from J, the junction kept 5 bases outside the gene matches. CDR3 length: 14 amino acids. Germline lookup yields CDR1 SNHLY and CDR2 FYNNEI. CDR3 in DNA: TGTGCCAGCGGTGGGACTAGCGGGAGTTATGAGCAGTTCTTC. It specifies CASGGTSGSYEQFF.

V gene TRBV4-3 combines with J gene TRBJ2-5, with D perhaps matching TRBD1 (5 bases). Germline values: CDR1 LGHNA, CDR2 YSLEER. The CDR3 runs to 17 residues. Between the trimmed V and J ends, which lost 0 bases and 7 bases, there was a span of 21 bases. The CDR3 loop is CASSQDRLLGPLGTQYF. CDR3 sequence (DNA): TGCGCCAGCAGCCAAGACAGGCTCTTGGGGCCCCTGGGGACCCAGTACTTC.

The V gene is TRBV5-5, the J gene TRBJ1-1; D not resolved. Germline loops: CDR1 SGHKS, CDR2 YYEKEE (reference sequence). V lost 3 bases and J 11 bases, leaving 17 bases between the germline ends. This CDR3 is 13 amino acids long. The CDR3 region is CASSSVGEAWAFF. The CDR3 nucleotides read TGTGCCAGCAGCTCGGTGGGTGAGGCCTGGGCTTTCTTT.

This clone was seen a handful of times. The chain carries TRBV9 and TRBJ2-2; TRBD2 matches 13 bases. With 4 bases clipped from V and 5 bases from J, the junction kept 8 bases outside the gene matches. This CDR3 contains 17 residues. From germline, CDR1 is SGDLS and CDR2 YYNGEE. The CDR3 DNA is TGTGCCAGCAGCCCCAGACTAGCGGGAGGCCTTACCGGGGAGCTGTTTTTT. It codes for CASSPRLAGGLTGELFF.

The rearrangement links TRBV2 to TRBJ2-2, with TRBD1 identical over 8 bases. This CDR3 comprises 15 residues. Per germline, CDR1 SNHLY and CDR2 FYNNEI. With V trimmed by 6 bases and J by 1 base, 4 bases remained unmatched. The CDR3 is CASRPQGGNTGELFF. CDR3 coding DNA: TGTGCCAGCAGACCACAGGGGGGGAACACCGGGGAGCTGTTTTTT.

J is TRBJ2-2 and V is TRBV6-5, with 7 bases identical to TRBD2. Germline loops: CDR1 MNHEY, CDR2 SVGAGI. Trimming cost V 6 bases and J 3 bases; bases outside gene matches: 4. This CDR3 has 14 residues. CDR3 sequence (DNA): TGTGCCAGCAGGCCTCTAGCGGACACCGGGGAGCTGTTTTTT. Its protein is CASRPLADTGELFF.

This clone was counted only a few times. The rearrangement uses TRBV7-2 and TRBJ1-6; no clear D. This CDR3 has 14 residues. In germline, CDR1 is SGHTA, CDR2 FQGNSA. V lost 3 bases and J 4 bases, leaving 7 bases between the germline ends. The CDR3 nucleotides are TGTGCCAGCAGCTTGACTGCTTATAATTCACCCCTCCACTTT. This sequence encodes CASSLTAYNSPLHF.

The chain recombines TRBV4-1 with TRBJ2-7; TRBD1 matches 9 bases. CDR3 length equals 14 residues. Per germline, CDR1 MGHRA and CDR2 YSYEKL. J lost 5 bases, V lost 5 bases, and 7 bases had no gene match. The CDR3, as DNA: TGCGCCAGCAGCTACCGGGACAGGGACAACGAGCAGTACTTC. Its protein product is CASSYRDRDNEQYF.

The genes are TRBV18 and TRBJ2-7; 15 positions agree with TRBD2. Germline CDR1 and CDR2: KGHSH and LQKENI. Trimming cost V 5 bases and J 3 bases; bases outside gene matches: 5. The CDR3 consists of 16 residues. CDR3 sequence (DNA): TGTGCCAGCTCATCGCCGGGACTAGCGGGGGGCTACGAGCAGTACTTC. Translated: CASSSPGLAGGYEQYF.

The V gene is TRBV10-3, the J gene TRBJ2-7; 8 bases map to TRBD1. The CDR3 has 12 residues. Germline loops: CDR1 ENHRY, CDR2 SYGVKD. V lost 7 bases, J lost 2 bases, and 1 base stayed unmatched. DNA of the CDR3: TGTGCCATCATGGGACAGGCCTACGAGCAGTACTTC. Amino acids: CAIMGQAYEQYF.

The rearrangement uses TRBV18 and TRBJ2-2, with D possibly matching TRBD2 (6 bases). V lost 4 bases, J lost 4 bases, and 13 bases lay in between. The CDR3 extends over 15 amino acids. In germline, CDR1 is KGHSH, CDR2 LQKENI. The CDR3 sequence: CASSLGTLSTGELFF. CDR3 nucleotide sequence: TGTGCCAGCTCACTCGGGACTTTAAGCACCGGGGAGCTGTTTTTT.

This clone showed up just once. V gene TRBV7-9 combines with J gene TRBJ2-7; D remains unclear. Germline V gene lookup returns CDR1 SEHNR and CDR2 FQNEAQ (reference sequence). Trimming pared 0 bases from V and 5 bases from J, leaving 14 bases between. CDR3 length equals 15 residues. Here the CDR3 reads CASSLAGPHQDEQYF. DNA of the CDR3: TGTGCCAGCAGCTTAGCGGGCCCACACCAGGACGAGCAGTACTTC.

The rearrangement joins TRBV6-5 to TRBJ2-7, with TRBD2 matching 8 bases. V lost 5 bases, J lost 0 bases, and 6 bases stayed unmatched. CDR1 is MNHEY and CDR2 is SVGAGI in the germline V gene. The CDR3 length is 15 residues. In DNA, the CDR3 is TGTGCCAGCAGTCCCCAGCGGGGGAGCTCCTACGAGCAGTACTTC. This codes for CASSPQRGSSYEQYF.

The chain recombines TRBV2 with TRBJ2-1, with 11 bases that match TRBD1. Germline values: CDR1 SNHLY, CDR2 FYNNEI. There are 16 residues in the CDR3. The trim removed 6 bases at V and 8 bases at J, leaving 12 bases unmatched. Here the CDR3 DNA reads TGTGCCAGCAGGGAGCGACCCGGGACAGGGGGGGATGAGCAGTTCTTC. Amino acids: CASRERPGTGGDEQFF.